These 2 T cell receptor beta chains were all obtained from the same sample, sequenced in a study of blood T cell repertoires in COVID-19. Here immunoSEQ multiplex PCR was the method, and the copy in TCRdb shows in-frame clones only, minus some. The sample lists approximately 220,000 clones; around 82% were seen once. The sample was PBMCs or T cells enriched from blood (not recorded which). All receptors come from a woman in her thirties or forties who had been exposed to COVID-19.

The chain combines TRBV7-9 with TRBJ1-1; 7 bases match TRBD1. Germline CDR1 is SEHNR and CDR2 is FQNEAQ (reference sequence). The CDR3 covers 14 residues. Trimming at V came to 8 bases and at J to 6 bases, leaving 12 bases not matched to a gene. The CDR3: CASGEARGRSEAFF. The CDR3 bases are TGTGCCAGCGGGGAGGCCAGGGGGAGGTCTGAAGCTTTCTTT.

J is TRBJ1-2 and V is TRBV28; D remains unclear. Germline V CDR1 and CDR2: MDHEN, SYDVKM. The CDR3 contains 14 residues. V lost 6 bases, J lost 4 bases, and 15 bases lay in between. CDR3 protein: CASSSTGRPYGYTF. DNA of the CDR3: TGTGCCAGCAGCTCTACGGGAAGACCCTATGGCTACACCTTC.